Here is one T cell receptor (beta chain) with its context. Germline trimming cut 5 bases from V and 9 bases from J; bases unmatched to any gene: 5. The CDR3 spans 13 residues. Germline CDR1 SGHTA, CDR2 FQGTGA. This specimen belongs to a study of siplizumab effects on memory and regulatory T cells. The repertoire was sequenced with immunoSEQ multiplex PCR; TCRdb's copy has only in-frame clones and lacks some. The sample lists under 140,000 clones, 80% to 95% occurring once. The sequenced material came from CD4+ T cells sorted from blood. This clonotype originated in a human donor in good health. The rearrangement joins TRBV7-3 to TRBJ2-1; 9 positions agree with TRBD2. CDR3 protein: CASSETSGLEQFF. The DNA of the CDR3 is TGTGCCAGCAGCGAAACTAGCGGGCTTGAGCAGTTCTTC. Supplemented by reference TRBV7-3 and TRBJ2-1, the full variable domain reads GAGVSQTPSNKVTEKGKYVELRCDPISGHTALYWYRQSLGQGPEFLIYFQGTGAADDSGLPNDRFFAVRPEGSVSTLKIQRTERGDSAVYLCASSETSGLEQFFGPGTRLTVL.